Described below is a single TCR beta chain sequence and its context. Its antigen is not identified. Germline CDR1 is MNHEY and CDR2 is SVGAGI. Between the trimmed V and J ends, which lost 0 bases and 0 bases, there was a span of 3 bases. The CDR3 is 15 residues long. This specimen belongs to a study of CD8 T cells in ankylosing spondylitis. TCRdb passed the 5' RACE reads through MiXCR, listing each CDR3 protein once. Of around 340,000 distinct CDR3 sequences in the sample, roughly 15% were seen once. Findings of the study overall: Matched ankylosing spondylitis synovial fluid reportedly showed significant enrichment of disease-linked clones.

This chain connects TRBV6-5 to TRBJ2-6; D is undetermined. The sample was blood, either unsorted or a sorted T cell fraction (not recorded which). The source is a male donor with ankylosing spondylitis or in good health (not recorded which). CDR3 bases: TGTGCCAGCAGTTACTCGTTCTCTGGGGCCAACGTCCTGACTTTC. This encodes CASSYSFSGANVLTF.